The text below deals with one T cell receptor beta chain. These data originate in a study of control samples from healthy donors and cancer patients. The protocol was immunoSEQ multiplex PCR, while the TCRdb copy is restricted to in-frame clones and leaves out a portion. This table has some 220,000 clones, 85% to 95% appearing once. Per the germline V gene, CDR1 is SNHLY and CDR2 is FYNNEI. V trimming: 7 bases; J trimming: 4 bases; junction bases outside the gene matches: 2. The CDR3 is 12 amino acids. The specimen was blood. The J gene is TRBJ2-3, the V gene TRBV2; 7 positions agree with TRBD1. The sequence was collected from a man aged 50 to 59 in good health. The CDR3 DNA follows: TGTGCCAGCACACAGGGGTCAGATACGCAGTATTTT. Translation: CASTQGSDTQYF.